This is a list of T cell receptor beta chains from one sample in a study of T cell changes during pregnancy in multiple sclerosis. Sequencing was performed with immunoSEQ multiplex PCR; in TCRdb, only in-frame clones are kept and a portion is missing. The table has 33,000 or so clones, 90% seen once; the top ten hold more than 4.5%. Sequenced material: peripheral blood, taken in the third trimester of pregnancy. Source of these receptors: a female donor in good health, enrolled as a control in a pregnancy study. Each CDR3 is given with its conserved first and last residue.

j_gene: TRBJ2-1; v_gene: TRBV9; CDR3aa: CASSVGGTSSYNEQFF
j_gene: TRBJ2-2; v_gene: TRBV9; CDR3aa: CASSVVSGGVNTGELFF
j_gene: TRBJ1-1; v_gene: TRBV29-1; CDR3aa: CSVRTAPNTEAFF
j_gene: TRBJ1-1; v_gene: TRBV29-1; CDR3aa: CSVEQGAFF
j_gene: TRBJ2-5; v_gene: TRBV18; CDR3aa: CASSPPEHPPASETQYF
j_gene: TRBJ2-5; v_gene: TRBV21-1; CDR3aa: CASSKGQLAGVFKETQYF
j_gene: TRBJ2-4; v_gene: TRBV30; CDR3aa: CAWSPTAGANIQYF
j_gene: TRBJ1-4; v_gene: TRBV6-1; CDR3aa: CASSGWTGKGEKLFF
j_gene: TRBJ1-2; v_gene: TRBV9; CDR3aa: CASSLPGRTDGYTF
j_gene: TRBJ2-4; v_gene: TRBV25-1; CDR3aa: CASSEEVGAKNIQYF
j_gene: TRBJ2-7; v_gene: TRBV5-6; CDR3aa: CASSLLAGAYEQYF
j_gene: TRBJ2-1; v_gene: TRBV5-1; CDR3aa: CASSLVIAGDHNEQFF
j_gene: TRBJ2-1; v_gene: TRBV5-6; CDR3aa: CASSLASGNEQFF
j_gene: TRBJ2-1; v_gene: TRBV21-1; CDR3aa: CASILLAGEGNEQFF
j_gene: TRBJ2-1; v_gene: TRBV4-1; CDR3aa: CASSQVIAGKNNEQFF
j_gene: TRBJ2-3; v_gene: TRBV9; CDR3aa: CASSGAPRASGYTDTQYF
j_gene: TRBJ2-1; v_gene: TRBV5-1; CDR3aa: CASSPTPGTRNEQFF
j_gene: TRBJ1-6; v_gene: TRBV10-3; CDR3aa: CAIRLRTGENSPLHF
j_gene: TRBJ2-7; v_gene: TRBV6-1; CDR3aa: CASSDLNSIVYEQYF
j_gene: TRBJ2-3; v_gene: TRBV19; CDR3aa: CASSIGTGSTDTQYF
j_gene: TRBJ2-5; v_gene: TRBV7-2; CDR3aa: CASSPDGRGETQYF
j_gene: TRBJ1-1; v_gene: TRBV5-1; CDR3aa: CASSSPGGPNTEAFF
j_gene: TRBJ1-5; v_gene: TRBV27; CDR3aa: CASSLSQGLNQPQHF